This entry is about one T cell receptor beta chain. This clonotype came up a few times. Its antigen is currently not known. Per-base quality was not reported, and no clone a single base away is much larger than it. Hyperthyroidism patients were newly diagnosed, were aged 18 to 65 years, and had a disease duration under 2 months. Patients with other autoimmune diseases, uncontrolled infections, pregnancy or lactation were excluded. Clinical symptoms, serum thyroxine, TRAb, thyroid ultrasound and orbital computed tomography formed the basis of the diagnosis. Total RNA was extracted with Trizol reagent and quality-checked on an Agilent 2100 Bioanalyzer. This record comes from a study of Graves' ophthalmopathy and Graves' hyperthyroidism listed by TCRdb under 2018. For the study in its entirety: A patient counted as having stable hyperthyroidism if there was no progression to ophthalmopathy within 18 months of follow-up. The study used signatures of the TCR beta repertoire to tell Graves' ophthalmopathy apart from Graves' hyperthyroidism and to predict which patients would progress to ophthalmopathy. In total, 135 blood samples were TCR-sequenced: roughly 45 ophthalmopathy, over 70 hyperthyroidism and approximately 17 hyperthyroidism-to-ophthalmopathy patients. To explore V-J signatures distinguishing ophthalmopathy from hyperthyroidism, a discovery set of 100 patients (43 ophthalmopathy, about 57 stable hyperthyroidism) was enrolled. An independent validation cohort comprised 18 hyperthyroidism patients and roughly 15 patients who later progressed from hyperthyroidism to ophthalmopathy. T-cell repertoires of thyroid tissue and blood were compared in over 5 hyperthyroidism patients. Following sampling, methimazole starting at 30 mg daily was administered to hyperthyroidism patients, and high-dose intravenous methylprednisolone was administered to ophthalmopathy patients.

Broader findings and caveats from the paper: In validation, the model predicted ophthalmopathy progression with roughly 68% sensitivity and around 72% specificity; roughly 11 predicted patients were CT-confirmed with GO in a median of approximately 6.5 months. Most of the expanded thyroid clonotypes with a frequency above 0.001 were also detected in blood, and it was suggested that the thyroid immune response may be reflected by blood repertoires. No statistical method was used to predetermine the sample size, and group allocation was not hidden from the investigators. In cross-validation, the 13-signature model distinguished ophthalmopathy from stable hyperthyroidism with more than 85% sensitivity and roughly 84% specificity, while in the test set the corresponding values were 80% and 75%.

TCR beta CDR3 regions were amplified from RNA transcripts for repertoire sequencing. A first-round RT-PCR used HTBI primers with the Qiagen OneStep RT-PCR kit, followed by a second-round multiplex PCR, size selection and purification. Sequencing of the libraries was carried out on an Illumina HiSeq2000 in paired-end mode with 100 bp reads. Under the source paper's analysis protocol: SOAPnuke was used to process the reads, throwing out any read that had adapters, had uncalled bases, had a mean Phred below 15, or lacked an exact constant-primer or identifier match. COPE v1.2.5 was used to merge the high-quality paired reads. Each unique nucleotide sequence was treated as a clonotype, and MiTCR v1.1 was used to align the clonotypes to the IMGT TRB V, D and J references. The analysis was limited to V-J combinations with a frequency above 0.0001, which together covered approximately 99% of repertoires. A TCR clonal expansion and chaos score per V-J combination was defined as the ratio of F50 clonal expansion to chaos observed in the TCRdist matrix. Welch's t-statistics and random forest were used to reduce features to about a dozen V-J combinations, which were fed into a naive Bayes classifier. The similarity between thyroid and blood repertoires was quantified using the Morisita-Horn index. Through fastp at Q25 and MiXCR, TCRdb rebuilt clones from the public reads, retaining in-frame beta chains. Under each unique CDR3 protein, matching rows form one entry showing the most common genes and DNA. The authors' filters were not applied to this entry. The sample records roughly 600,000 distinct CDR3 sequences, under 40% of which are singletons. The ten most abundant clones make up about 4.2% of the sample.

Including the terminal cysteine and phenylalanine, the CDR3 comprises 15 residues. CDR3 DNA only is kept here, 45 bases in frame from base 1. Cut back by 3 bases and 4 bases, the V and J ends lie 13 bases apart. CDR1 is given as SGHNT and CDR2 as YYREEE, both from the germline V gene (reference sequence). This receptor was obtained from an adult man with Graves' hyperthyroidism. In this chain, TRBV5-4 is recombined with TRBJ2-2, with the D segment identity uncertain. The sample taken for sequencing was peripheral blood or thyroid tissue (not recorded which). The CDR3 reads as follows: CASSSSGRITGELFF. The nucleotide sequence is TGTGCCAGCAGCTCGAGTGGGCGAATCACCGGGGAGCTGTTTTTT.